This TCR beta chain was recovered during a study of T-cell memory formation after mild COVID-19. Study context: Each donor largely had its own TCR clusters.

This clonotype was seen a handful of times. The antigen remains undetermined. TCR alpha and TCR beta cDNA libraries carrying sample barcodes and UMIs were produced by 5'RACE using constant-segment primers. MiXCR was run by TCRdb on the 5' RACE reads, yielding one entry per CDR3 protein. This table holds 65,000 to 90,000 distinct CDR3 sequences, roughly 13% found once. Notes on the study in general: CD4+ clones that contracted lay mainly in CM and EM; CD8+ ones lay in EMRA.

The germline gives CDR1 SGHAT, CDR2 FQNNGV. The CDR3 totals 15 residues. V was shortened by 1 base and J by 2 bases, with 12 bases between the two germline ends. Sample: PBMCs or a T cell subset sorted from them (not recorded which). The clonotype was recovered from an adult woman who had mild COVID-19 (a few samples of this study predate the infection). Cell type and time point are not known. The chain joins TRBV11-2 to TRBJ2-7; D remains unclear. The CDR3 here is CASSLGIGQAYEQYF. The CDR3 bases are TGTGCCAGCAGCTTAGGTATTGGTCAGGCCTACGAGCAGTACTTC.